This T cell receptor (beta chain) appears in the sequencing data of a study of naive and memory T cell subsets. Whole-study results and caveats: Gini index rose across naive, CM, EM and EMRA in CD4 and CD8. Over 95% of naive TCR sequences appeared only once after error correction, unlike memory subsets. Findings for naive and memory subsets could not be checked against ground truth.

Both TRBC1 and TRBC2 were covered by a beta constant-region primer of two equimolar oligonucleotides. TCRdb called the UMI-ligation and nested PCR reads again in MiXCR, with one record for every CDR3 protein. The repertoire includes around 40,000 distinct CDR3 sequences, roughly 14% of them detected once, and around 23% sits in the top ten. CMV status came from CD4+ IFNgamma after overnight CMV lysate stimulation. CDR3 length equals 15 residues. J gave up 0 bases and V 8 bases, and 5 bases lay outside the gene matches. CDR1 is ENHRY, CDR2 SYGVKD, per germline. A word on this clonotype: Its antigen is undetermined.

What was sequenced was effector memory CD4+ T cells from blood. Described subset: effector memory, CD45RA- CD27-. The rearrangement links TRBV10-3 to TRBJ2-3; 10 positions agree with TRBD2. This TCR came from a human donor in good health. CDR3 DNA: TGTGCCATCGGAACTAGCGGGACTAGCACAGATACGCAGTATTTT. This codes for CAIGTSGTSTDTQYF.